The 18 T cell receptor beta chains reported below all come from one sample, sequenced in a study of CXCR3-negative and CXCR3-positive naive CD8 T cells. TRB cDNA libraries were made by UMI-labeled 5' RACE. After re-calling the 5' RACE reads, TCRdb lists one entry per CDR3 protein, DNA absent. The table lists roughly 48,000 distinct CDR3 sequences, with approximately 15% in the top ten. Material: memory CD8+ T cells from blood. These receptors were taken from a human donor in good health. Some clones in this sample may be carry-over from other donors' samples.

The chain couples TRBV28 to TRBJ2-1; TCRdb's assignment of TRBD1 cannot be checked, as there is no DNA. Looked up from germline, CDR1 is MDHEN and CDR2 is SYDVKM. This CDR3 has 13 amino acids. The CDR3 spells CASSLGTGSEQFF.

This sequence joins TRBV5-1 and TRBJ2-1; TCRdb proposes TRBD2, but this gene call is untestable without DNA. The CDR3 extends over 15 amino acids. CDR1 and CDR2 (germline): SGHRS, YFSETQ. The CDR3 loop is CASSSYGTPLDEQFF.

The CDR3 loop is CASSWETSPASYNEQFF. The rearrangement joins TRBV28 to TRBJ2-1; the D call from TCRdb, TRBD2, cannot be confirmed without DNA. Looked up from germline, CDR1 is MDHEN and CDR2 is SYDVKM. The CDR3 spans 17 residues.

V and J are TRBV28 and TRBJ2-7. The germline CDR1 and CDR2 sequences are MDHEN and SYDVKM. CDR3 size: 11 residues. CDR3 loop: CASGSPYEQYF.

This chain joins TRBV28 and TRBJ2-7; TCRdb returns TRBD2, unconfirmable since there is no DNA. Germline V gives CDR1 MDHEN, CDR2 SYDVKM. The CDR3 extends over 15 amino acids. The CDR3 sequence: CASSPEGRDSYEQYF.

The V and J genes are TRBV6-4 and TRBJ1-2; no DNA is available, so the TRBD1 call from TCRdb remains unchecked. The CDR3 sequence is 14 residues long. Looked up from germline, CDR1 is MRHNA and CDR2 is SNTAGT. The chain's CDR3 is CASSDGTGHYGYTF.

The rearrangement joins TRBV6-6 to TRBJ1-2. CDR1 is MNHNY, CDR2 SVGAGI, per germline (reference sequence). The CDR3 consists of 14 residues. CDR3: CASTNPSTDYGYTF.

The genes are TRBV12-3 or TRBV12-4 and TRBJ2-1; checking the TCRdb D call of TRBD1 is not possible without DNA. This CDR3 is 15 amino acids long. CDR3 sequence: CASSSGREVPHEQFF.

The chain couples TRBV12-3 or TRBV12-4 to TRBJ2-1; TCRdb gives TRBD2 as the D gene, but with no DNA this cannot be confirmed. CDR3 length: 16 amino acids. CDR3 sequence reads: CASSPLVEGRGNEQFF.

The rearrangement uses TRBV28 and TRBJ2-2; there is no DNA to check the TCRdb D call of TRBD2. The germline gives CDR1 MDHEN, CDR2 SYDVKM. The CDR3 is made up of 16 amino acids. CDR3 in amino acids: CASSFRSGMDTGELFF.

This sequence joins TRBV6-5 and TRBJ2-6. There are 16 residues in the CDR3. Germline V gives CDR1 MNHEY, CDR2 SVGAGI. The CDR3 here is CASSYGEVSGANVLTF.

This sequence joins TRBV3-1 and TRBJ2-3. The CDR3 contains 16 residues. CDR1 LGHDT and CDR2 YNNKEL come from the germline V gene (reference sequence). CDR3 sequence reads: CASSQEGTASTDTQYF.

The chain is built from TRBV29-1 and TRBJ2-7; no DNA is available, so the TRBD1 call from TCRdb remains unchecked. CDR1 is SQVTM, CDR2 ANQGSEA, per germline. The CDR3 runs 12 residues. The CDR3 sequence: CSVEGQGYEQYF.

The V and J genes are TRBV28 and TRBJ2-1; TCRdb outputs TRBD1, but without DNA this stays unchecked. The CDR3 runs to 13 residues. CDR1 is MDHEN, CDR2 SYDVKM, per germline. CDR3 in amino acids: CASSLMSRVEQFF.

The chain combines TRBV14 with TRBJ2-7. The CDR3 runs to 15 residues. Germline-derived CDR1 and CDR2 are SGHDN and FVKESK. CDR3 sequence reads: CASSQEEALPYEQYF.

The CDR3 sequence: CASSPRRGPQETQYF. The V call is TRBV28, the J call TRBJ2-5; TCRdb outputs TRBD2, but without DNA this stays unchecked. Germline V gives CDR1 MDHEN, CDR2 SYDVKM. The CDR3 has 15 residues.

The V call is TRBV9, the J call TRBJ1-3; there is no DNA to check the TCRdb D call of TRBD1. CDR3 length: 18 amino acids. Germline V CDR1 and CDR2: SGDLS, YYNGEE. CDR3 residues: CASSYTSGQGGSGNTIYF.

The rearrangement uses TRBV28 and TRBJ2-7; TCRdb's D call, TRBD1, is unchecked because there is no DNA. This CDR3 contains 13 residues. Germline-derived CDR1 and CDR2 are MDHEN and SYDVKM. CDR3 protein: CATLMWGSYEQYF.